This T cell receptor beta chain emerged from a study of T cells after yellow fever vaccination. A word on this clonotype: What it binds is not known.

Study results and limitations: Most primary-vaccination clones recurred post-booster (around 95% CD4, 85% to 90% CD8). CD4 and CD8 compartments shared a small share of clonotypes, likely from convergent recombination.

The CDR3 loop spans 14 amino acids. The V gene end was trimmed by 3 bases and the J gene end by 2 bases; junction bases not matched to a gene: 2. Researchers made TCR cDNA using 5'RACE template switching, and this step added a universal primer site and UMIs. Using its own MiXCR run on the 5' RACE reads, TCRdb lists one record per CDR3 protein. The table records about 120,000 distinct CDR3 sequences, 8% to 10% of them present only once. The genes are TRBV12-3 or TRBV12-4 and TRBJ2-7; 9 bases agree with TRBD1. This clonotype was sampled from a man between 18 and 35 years old who received the YFV17D yellow fever vaccine. The sample consisted of CD8+ T cells sorted from PBMCs, taken on the day of the yellow fever booster vaccination. The CDR3 DNA reads as TGTGCCAGCAGTTTCCGGGACAGGGCCTACGAGCAGTACTTC. Translating it yields CASSFRDRAYEQYF.